The present T cell receptor beta chain was sequenced within a study of shared clonotypes between healthy human individuals. Study conclusions and caveats: It was only blood that was sampled, and tissue repertoires likely differ.

Donation came from healthy HIV-negative adults that had no recent acute infections or vaccinations. The split of CD4+ cells yielded CD45RA+ naive and CD45RA-negative memory subsets. Of note for this clone: What it binds is unknown.

Clones were read by immunoSEQ multiplex PCR, and TCRdb kept only the in-frame ones, dropping some. This sample has 190,000 or so clones, with approximately 70% found just once. Material: memory CD4+ T cells sorted from blood. The subset denotes: CD45RA-negative fraction. The TCR originated in a man aged 25-45 years in good health.

The CDR3 nucleotides read TGTGCCAGCTGCGGACTAGCGGGAGCCGGGGAGCTGTTTTTT. It is translated as CASCGLAGAGELFF. The rearrangement uses TRBV6-5 and TRBJ2-2; TRBD2 matches at 13 bases. This CDR3 region has 14 residues. The V and J ends lost 8 bases and 6 bases, in that order; junction bases with no gene match: 3. Germline loops: CDR1 MNHEY, CDR2 SVGAGI.